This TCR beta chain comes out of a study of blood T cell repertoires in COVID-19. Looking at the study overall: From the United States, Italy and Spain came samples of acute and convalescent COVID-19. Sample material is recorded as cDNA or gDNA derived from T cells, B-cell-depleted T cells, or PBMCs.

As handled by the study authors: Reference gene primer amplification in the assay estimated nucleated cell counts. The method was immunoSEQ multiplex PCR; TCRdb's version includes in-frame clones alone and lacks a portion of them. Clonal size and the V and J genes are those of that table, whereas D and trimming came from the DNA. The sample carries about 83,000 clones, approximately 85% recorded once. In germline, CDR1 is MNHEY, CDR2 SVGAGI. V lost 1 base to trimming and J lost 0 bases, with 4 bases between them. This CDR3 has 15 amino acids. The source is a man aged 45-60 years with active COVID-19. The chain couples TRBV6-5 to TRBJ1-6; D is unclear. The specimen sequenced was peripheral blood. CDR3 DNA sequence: TGTGCCAGCAGTTACTTTAGCTCCTATAATTCACCCCTCCACTTT. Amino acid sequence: CASSYFSSYNSPLHF.